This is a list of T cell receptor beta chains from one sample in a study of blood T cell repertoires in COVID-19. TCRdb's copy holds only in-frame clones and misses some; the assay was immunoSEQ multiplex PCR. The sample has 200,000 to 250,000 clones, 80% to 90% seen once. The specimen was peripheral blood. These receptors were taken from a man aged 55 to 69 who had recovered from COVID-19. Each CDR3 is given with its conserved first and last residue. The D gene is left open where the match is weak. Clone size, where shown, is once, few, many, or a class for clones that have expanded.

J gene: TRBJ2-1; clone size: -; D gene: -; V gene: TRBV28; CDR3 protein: CASTGQKYNEQFF; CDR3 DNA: TGTGCCAGCACCGGACAGAAATACAATGAGCAGTTCTTC
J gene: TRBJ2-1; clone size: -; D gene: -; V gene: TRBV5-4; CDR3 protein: CASRRTYNEQFF; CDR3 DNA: TGTGCCAGCAGAAGGACATACAATGAGCAGTTCTTC
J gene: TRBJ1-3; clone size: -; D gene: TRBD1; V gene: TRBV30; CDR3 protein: CAWSTGGNGNTIYF; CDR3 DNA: TGTGCCTGGAGTACAGGGGGCAATGGAAACACCATATATTTT
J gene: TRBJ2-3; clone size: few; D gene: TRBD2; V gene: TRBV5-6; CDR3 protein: CASSLTSGVTF; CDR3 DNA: TGTGCCAGCAGCCTGACTAGCGGGGTTACATTT
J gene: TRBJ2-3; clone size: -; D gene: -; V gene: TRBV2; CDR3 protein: CASSPTRGRTDTQYF; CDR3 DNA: TGTGCCAGCAGCCCCACGAGAGGGCGCACAGATACGCAGTATTTT
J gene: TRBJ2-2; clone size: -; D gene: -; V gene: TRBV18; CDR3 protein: CASSPQTGAAGELFF; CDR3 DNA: TGTGCCAGCTCACCTCAGACAGGAGCAGCCGGGGAGCTGTTTTTT
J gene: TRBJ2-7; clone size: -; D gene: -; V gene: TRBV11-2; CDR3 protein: CASSQTGMTTHEQYF; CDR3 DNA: TGTGCCAGCAGCCAAACAGGGATGACCACCCACGAGCAGTACTTC
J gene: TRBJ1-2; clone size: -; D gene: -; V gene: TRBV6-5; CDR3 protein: CASSYGTALNYGYTF; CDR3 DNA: TGTGCCAGCAGTTACGGTACAGCCCTTAACTATGGCTACACCTTC
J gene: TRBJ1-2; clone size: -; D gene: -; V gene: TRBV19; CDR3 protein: CASRQGHSNYGYTF; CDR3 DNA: TGTGCCAGTAGACAGGGCCACTCTAACTATGGCTACACCTTC
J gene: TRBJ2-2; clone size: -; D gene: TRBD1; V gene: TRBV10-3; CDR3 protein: CAIKGDRESGELFF; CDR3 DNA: TGTGCCATCAAAGGGGACAGGGAAAGCGGGGAGCTGTTTTTT
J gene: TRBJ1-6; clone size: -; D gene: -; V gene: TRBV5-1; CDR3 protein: CASSLGQGNSPLHF; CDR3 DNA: TGCGCCAGCAGCTTGGGTCAGGGGAATTCACCCCTCCACTTT
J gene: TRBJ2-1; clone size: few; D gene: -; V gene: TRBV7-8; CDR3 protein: CASSSIARDNEQFF; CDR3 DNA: TGTGCCAGCAGCTCGATAGCCCGGGACAATGAGCAGTTCTTC
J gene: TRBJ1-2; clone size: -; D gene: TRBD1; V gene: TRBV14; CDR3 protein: CASSQGRHRGGGGYTF; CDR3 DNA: TGTGCCAGCAGCCAAGGTCGACACAGGGGAGGAGGGGGCTACACCTTC
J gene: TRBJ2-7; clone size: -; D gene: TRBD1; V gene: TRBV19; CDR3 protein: CASSTLSRRQGLTPYEQYF; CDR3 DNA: TGTGCCAGTAGTACGCTCTCCCGCCGACAGGGCCTGACTCCCTACGAGCAGTACTTC
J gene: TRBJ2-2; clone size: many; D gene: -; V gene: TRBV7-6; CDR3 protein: CASSFEASSNTGELFF; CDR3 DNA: TGTGCCAGCAGCTTTGAGGCGTCGTCGAACACCGGGGAGCTGTTTTTT
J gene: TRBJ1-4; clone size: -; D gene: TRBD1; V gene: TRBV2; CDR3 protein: CASRQGVKPEKLFF; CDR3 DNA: TGTGCCAGCAGGCAGGGGGTTAAGCCTGAAAAACTGTTTTTT
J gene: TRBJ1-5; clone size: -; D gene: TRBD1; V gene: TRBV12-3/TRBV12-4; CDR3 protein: CASRVTGAQPQHF; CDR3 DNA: TGTGCCAGCAGAGTCACAGGGGCTCAGCCCCAGCATTTT
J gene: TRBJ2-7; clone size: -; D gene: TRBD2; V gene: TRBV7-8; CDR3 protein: CASSGRSYEQYF; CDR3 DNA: TGTGCCAGTAGCGGGCGCTCCTACGAGCAGTACTTC
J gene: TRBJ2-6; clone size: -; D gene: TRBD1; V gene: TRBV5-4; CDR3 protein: CASSSDRVSANVLTF; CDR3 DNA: TGTGCCAGCAGCTCGGACAGGGTTTCGGCCAACGTCCTGACTTTC
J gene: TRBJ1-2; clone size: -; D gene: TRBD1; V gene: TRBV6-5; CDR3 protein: CASSLTGDYGYTF; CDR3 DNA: TGTGCCAGCAGTCTTACAGGGGACTATGGCTACACCTTC
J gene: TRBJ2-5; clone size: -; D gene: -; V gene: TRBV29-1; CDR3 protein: CSGRAARQETQYF; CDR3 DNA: TGCAGCGGGCGAGCGGCCCGCCAAGAGACCCAGTACTTC
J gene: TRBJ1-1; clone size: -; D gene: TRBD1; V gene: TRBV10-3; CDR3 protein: CAITTNRQGDFTEAFF; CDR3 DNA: TGTGCCATCACTACTAATCGACAGGGTGATTTCACTGAAGCTTTCTTT
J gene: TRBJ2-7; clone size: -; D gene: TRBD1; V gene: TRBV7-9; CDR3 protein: CASSMGDRGVHEQYF; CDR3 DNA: TGTGCCAGCAGCATGGGGGACAGAGGGGTCCACGAGCAGTACTTC
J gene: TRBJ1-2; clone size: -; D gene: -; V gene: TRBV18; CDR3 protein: CASSADSRANYGYTF; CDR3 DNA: TGTGCCAGCTCAGCTGACAGTCGAGCTAACTATGGCTACACCTTC
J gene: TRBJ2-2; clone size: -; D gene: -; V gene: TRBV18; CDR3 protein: CASSPGQFPGELFF; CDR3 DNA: TGTGCCAGCTCCCCTGGACAATTCCCCGGGGAGCTGTTTTTT
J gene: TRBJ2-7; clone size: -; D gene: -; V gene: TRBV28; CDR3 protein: CASSRARYEQYF; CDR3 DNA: TGTGCCAGCAGCCGAGCACGGTACGAGCAGTACTTC
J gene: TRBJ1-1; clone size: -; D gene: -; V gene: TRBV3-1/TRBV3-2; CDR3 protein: CASSQDWGGSEAFF; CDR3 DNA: TGTGCCAGCAGCCAAGATTGGGGGGGGTCTGAAGCTTTCTTT
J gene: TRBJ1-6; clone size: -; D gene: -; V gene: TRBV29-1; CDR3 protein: CSVVTGQNSPLHF; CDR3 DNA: TGCAGCGTTGTAACCGGACAGAATTCACCCCTCCACTTT
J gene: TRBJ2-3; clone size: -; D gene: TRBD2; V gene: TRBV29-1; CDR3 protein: CSVGLAADTQYF; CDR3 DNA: TGCAGCGTGGGACTAGCGGCAGATACGCAGTATTTT
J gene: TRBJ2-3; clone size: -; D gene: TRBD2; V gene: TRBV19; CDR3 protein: CASSILAASTDTQYF; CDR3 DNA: TGTGCCAGTAGTATACTAGCGGCTAGCACAGATACGCAGTATTTT
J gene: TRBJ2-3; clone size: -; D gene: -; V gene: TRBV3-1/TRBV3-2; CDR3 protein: CASSQGRGSTDTQYF; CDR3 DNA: TGTGCCAGCAGCCAAGGTCGGGGTAGCACAGATACGCAGTATTTT
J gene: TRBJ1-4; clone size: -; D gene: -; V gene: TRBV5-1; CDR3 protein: CASSSRQAGEKLFF; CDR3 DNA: TGCGCCAGCAGCTCACGACAGGCTGGTGAAAAACTGTTTTTT
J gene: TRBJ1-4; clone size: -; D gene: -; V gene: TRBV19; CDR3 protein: CASSIQTNEKLFF; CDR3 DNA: TGTGCCAGTAGTATACAGACTAATGAAAAACTGTTTTTT
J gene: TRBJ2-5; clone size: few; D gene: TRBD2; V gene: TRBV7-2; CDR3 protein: CASSLGGLAGAQETQYF; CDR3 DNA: TGTGCCAGCAGCTTAGGGGGACTAGCGGGAGCCCAAGAGACCCAGTACTTC
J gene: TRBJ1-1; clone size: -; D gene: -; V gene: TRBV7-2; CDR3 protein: CASSRGTGNTEAFF; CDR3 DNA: TGTGCCAGCAGCCGCGGGACGGGAAACACTGAAGCTTTCTTT
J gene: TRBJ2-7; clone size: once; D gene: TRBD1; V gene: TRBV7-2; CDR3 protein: CASSSYQGAYEQYF; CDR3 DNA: TGTGCCAGCAGCTCTTATCAGGGGGCCTACGAGCAGTACTTC
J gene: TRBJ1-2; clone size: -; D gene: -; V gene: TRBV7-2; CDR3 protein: CASSLASGEGGYTF; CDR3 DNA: TGTGCCAGCAGCTTAGCGTCGGGGGAGGGCGGCTACACCTTC